The 22 T cell receptor beta chains below all came from one sample that was sequenced in a study of T cells in Graves' hyperthyroidism and ophthalmopathy. Amplified regions were TCR beta CDR3 sequences from RNA transcripts. With the HTBI primer set, the TCR CDR3 went through a first round of RT-PCR. Via MiXCR, TCRdb re-called the multiplex PCR reads, giving one row per CDR3 protein. The sample carries 700,000 or so distinct CDR3 sequences, roughly 17% recorded once. The specimen was blood. These receptor sequences come from a man aged 18 to 29 with Graves' hyperthyroidism.

The rearrangement links TRBV6-5 to TRBJ2-3; 7 positions match TRBD1. The CDR3 extends over 15 amino acids. Germline V gene sequence: CDR1 MNHEY, CDR2 SVGAGI. The trim removed 4 bases at V and 1 base at J, leaving 5 bases unmatched. Here the CDR3 reads CASSFSGTGTDTQYF. Written as DNA, the CDR3 is TGTGCCAGCAGTTTCTCCGGGACAGGCACAGATACGCAGTATTTT.

This clonotype was observed at least ten times. The V call is TRBV18, the J call TRBJ2-7; 10 nucleotides align to TRBD2. CDR3 size: 16 residues. Germline V lookup: CDR1 KGHSH, CDR2 LQKENI. With 2 bases clipped from V and 7 bases from J, the junction kept 11 bases outside the gene matches. The CDR3 DNA sequence: TGTGCCAGCTCACCATCCCAACTAGCGGGAAGGAGGGAGCAGTACTTC. This sequence encodes CASSPSQLAGRREQYF. The full variable domain, in which reference TRBV18 and TRBJ2-7 provide the parts outside the CDR3, is NAGVMQNPRHLVRRRGQEARLRCSPMKGHSHVYWYRQLPEEGLKFMVYLQKENIIDESGMPKERFSAEFPKEGPSILRIQQVVRGDSAAYFCASSPSQLAGRREQYFGPGTRLTVT.

Notes on this clonotype: A much larger clone is a single base away; this may be a read error. The V gene is TRBV27, the J gene TRBJ2-7; D might be TRBD2 (5 bases). Germline lookup yields CDR1 MNHEY and CDR2 SMNVEV (reference sequence). The CDR3 length is 14 residues. CDR3 sequence reads: CASSLGGSLYERYF. In nucleotides, the CDR3 is TGTGCCAGCAGTTTAGGTGGGAGTCTTTACGAGCGGTACTTC.

The count of this clonotype is one. This rearrangement joins TRBV7-9 to TRBJ2-1; D may be TRBD2 (6 bases). Germline values: CDR1 SEHNR, CDR2 FQNEAQ (reference sequence). This CDR3 is 16 amino acids long. The V and J ends lost 6 bases and 2 bases respectively, with 17 bases between them. Here the CDR3 reads CASRPRLVPTYNEQFF. CDR3 coding DNA: TGTGCCAGCAGGCCCAGACTAGTCCCGACCTACAATGAGCAGTTCTTC.

This clonotype was found many times. The CDR3 coding sequence is TGCAGTGCTAAAGGACAGGGTGGCAAAAACATTCAGTACTTC. Translating it yields CSAKGQGGKNIQYF. The chain links TRBV20-1 to TRBJ2-4; 8 bases map to TRBD1. The CDR3 totals 14 residues. V shed 4 bases and J 3 bases; nucleotides not matched to a gene: 5. Germline lookup yields CDR1 DFQATT and CDR2 SNEGSKA (reference sequence).

The chain combines TRBV20-1 with TRBJ2-5; a weak D match, TRBD2 (5 bases). This CDR3 spans 13 amino acids. The V end lost 6 bases, the J end lost 3 bases, and 14 bases lay between the germline ends. Germline CDR1 and CDR2: DFQATT and SNEGSKA (reference sequence). The CDR3 DNA is TGCAGTGCCCCGCCGAGGGCGGAAGAGACCCAGTACTTC. Translation: CSAPPRAEETQYF.

This clonotype was counted many times. V and J are TRBV27 and TRBJ1-1, with D maybe TRBD1 (5 bases). There are 15 residues in the CDR3. CDR1 MNHEY and CDR2 SMNVEV come from the germline V gene (reference sequence). The V and J ends lost 3 bases and 0 bases respectively, with 11 bases between them. CDR3 coding DNA: TGTGCCAGCAGTTTGTCAGGGCGTATGAACACTGAAGCTTTCTTT. Its translation is CASSLSGRMNTEAFF.

This clonotype has more than one count but fewer than ten. One junction end does not reproduce the germline sequence, and a read error may be involved. DNA of the CDR3: TGTGCCAGCAGTCGACTAGCGGAAGCCTACGAGCGGTACTTC. Translation: CASSRLAEAYERYF. The genes are TRBV27 and TRBJ2-7, with 9 bases lining up with TRBD2. Germline CDR1 and CDR2: MNHEY and SMNVEV (reference sequence). The CDR3 is 14 amino acids.

The chain is built from TRBV30 and TRBJ1-5; TRBD1 is a possible D gene (6 bases). The germline V gene has CDR1 GTSNPN and CDR2 SVGIG (reference sequence). V was cut by 2 bases and J by 4 bases, with 12 bases left in between. The CDR3 sequence is 14 residues long. The CDR3 coding sequence is TGTGCCTGGAGTCCAGGGGCCAGAAATCAGCCCCAGCATTTT. Its protein is CAWSPGARNQPQHF.

In its sample, this clonotype was seen a few times. The chain joins TRBV7-3 to TRBJ1-1; 7 bases are a match to TRBD1. This CDR3 region has 13 residues. Germline CDR1 is SGHTA and CDR2 is FQGTGA. V was clipped by 5 bases and J by 8 bases; unmatched bases: 8. The CDR3 loop reads CASSLKPDREAFF. The DNA of the CDR3 is TGTGCCAGCAGCCTAAAACCGGACAGGGAAGCTTTCTTT.

A note on this clonotype: Germline and junction disagree at one end, which may indicate a read error. CDR3 region: CSARDFAASTDTQYF. In DNA, the CDR3 is TGCAGTGCTCGAGACTTTGCCGCTAGCACAGATACGCAGTATTTT. The chain uses TRBV20-1 and TRBJ2-3, with no clear D. The germline V gene has CDR1 DFQATT and CDR2 SNEGSKA (reference sequence). The CDR3 extends over 15 amino acids.

For this clonotype: Since a much larger clone is just one base distant, this may be a read error. This rearrangement joins TRBV3-1 to TRBJ1-5; 10 bases map to TRBD1. The CDR3 loop spans 14 amino acids. Germline V lookup: CDR1 LGHDT, CDR2 YNNKEL (reference sequence). The chain's CDR3 is CASGQGQGGQPQHF. For the CDR3, the DNA is TGTGCCAGCGGCCAAGGACAGGGGGGTCAGCCCCAGCATTTT.

The CDR3 protein is CASSILVGEDTQYF. DNA for the CDR3: TGTGCCAGCAGTATACTAGTCGGGGAGGATACGCAGTATTTT. The chain has TRBV6-4 and TRBJ2-3; D is possibly TRBD2 (5 bases). CDR3 length: 14 amino acids. Trimming stripped 5 bases from V and 6 bases from J, with 15 bases between. Germline assignment: CDR1 MRHNA and CDR2 SNTAGT.

The chain joins TRBV5-1 to TRBJ2-7; 7 bases match TRBD1. Germline-derived CDR1 and CDR2 are SGHRS and YFSETQ. Germline trimming cut 1 base from V and 5 bases from J; bases unmatched to any gene: 9. This CDR3 comprises 15 residues. CDR3: CASSLRTQGINEQYF. The CDR3 nucleotides read TGCGCCAGCAGCTTGAGGACACAGGGGATCAACGAGCAGTACTTC.

This clonotype was picked up a small number of times. The chain joins TRBV4-2 to TRBJ2-5; TRBD2 aligns across 7 bases. The V gene's germline CDR1 is LGHNA and CDR2 YNFKEQ. Trimming cost V 1 base and J 5 bases; bases outside gene matches: 4. This CDR3 spans 14 amino acids. The CDR3 here is CASSQVAGVETQYF. CDR3 coding DNA: TGTGCCAGCAGCCAAGTTGCGGGAGTGGAGACCCAGTACTTC.

This sequence joins TRBV7-2 and TRBJ1-4, with D maybe TRBD1 (6 bases). The V end lost 6 bases, the J end lost 7 bases, and 18 bases lay between the germline ends. This CDR3 is built from 15 residues. The germline gives CDR1 SGHTA, CDR2 FQGNSA. The CDR3 DNA follows: TGTGCCAGCAGTCCTTCGCAGGGGAGAGGTGAAAAACTGTTTTTT. Amino acid sequence: CASSPSQGRGEKLFF.

This clonotype was seen a handful of times. CDR3 DNA: TGTGCCAGCAGCTTGAGCCAGCGGGCCTGGAATGAGCAGTTCTTC. It yields the protein CASSLSQRAWNEQFF. V and J are TRBV5-4 and TRBJ2-1, with D possibly TRBD2 on 6 matching bases. The CDR3 runs 15 residues. Germline CDR1 is SGHNT and CDR2 is YYREEE (reference sequence). The V end lost 1 base, the J end lost 7 bases, and 15 bases lay between the germline ends.

In this sample, this clonotype turned up many times. The chain recombines TRBV28 with TRBJ2-7, with 7 positions matching TRBD1. Per germline, CDR1 MDHEN and CDR2 SYDVKM. V lost 4 bases and J lost 3; bases outside the gene matches: 6. The CDR3 is 14 residues long. Here the CDR3 reads CASSSGTDNYEQYF. The CDR3 region has the DNA TGTGCCAGCAGTTCCGGGACAGACAACTACGAGCAGTACTTC.

This clonotype was picked up many times. CDR3 in DNA: TGTGCCAGCCGTGTAGGAGTAGCCCGCGGCACAGATACGCAGTATTTT. The encoded protein is CASRVGVARGTDTQYF. The chain employs TRBV28 and TRBJ2-3, with D hard to call. CDR3 length: 16 residues. V was clipped by 8 bases and J by 1 base, with 19 bases between them. CDR1 is MDHEN and CDR2 is SYDVKM in the germline V gene. Full variable domain (outside the CDR3, taken from reference TRBV28 and TRBJ2-3): DVKVTQSSRYLVKRTGEKVFLECVQDMDHENMFWYRQDPGLGLRLIYFSYDVKMKEKGDIPEGYSVSREKKERFSLILESASTNQTSMYLCASRVGVARGTDTQYFGPGTRLTVL.

This clonotype was counted at least ten times. The chain couples TRBV3-1 to TRBJ1-1; D perhaps matches TRBD1 (5 bases). CDR3 length equals 15 residues. Germline assignment: CDR1 LGHDT and CDR2 YNNKEL (reference sequence). V lost 0 bases and J lost 1, with 9 bases in between. CDR3 amino acids: CASSQERGRNTEAFF. The CDR3, as DNA: TGTGCCAGCAGCCAAGAGAGGGGACGGAACACTGAAGCTTTCTTT.

This clonotype was seen once. The chain links TRBV19 to TRBJ2-5, with a tentative D call TRBD1 (5 bases). The CDR3 runs 13 residues. The germline V gene encodes CDR1 LNHDA and CDR2 SQIVND (reference sequence). V was shortened by 6 bases and J by 4 bases, with 12 bases between the two germline ends. In DNA, the CDR3 is TGTGCCAGTAGCATCTCAGGGTTAGAGACCCAGTACTTC. This gives the protein CASSISGLETQYF.

V usage is TRBV20-1 and J usage is TRBJ2-7, with 9 positions matching TRBD2. Per germline, CDR1 DFQATT and CDR2 SNEGSKA (reference sequence). CDR3 size: 16 residues. The V segment lost 1 base and the J segment 7 bases; nucleotides outside the gene matches: 14. This CDR3 reads CSARVPPSGIRREQYF. DNA for the CDR3: TGCAGTGCTAGAGTCCCGCCTAGCGGGATCCGGCGGGAGCAGTACTTC.